A selection of T cell receptor beta chains follows, all from one sample in a study of cytomegalovirus exposure and HLA in healthy donors. Sequencing was performed with immunoSEQ multiplex PCR; in TCRdb, only in-frame clones are kept and a portion is missing. The data show around 110,000 clones, 70% to 80% seen once. The sample taken for sequencing was PBMCs. The receptor source for this set is a man under 40 in good health and CMV-seropositive. Both conserved end residues are part of each CDR3. Each record gives: D gene, clone size, J gene, V gene, CDR3 protein, CDR3 DNA. The D gene is left open where the match is weak. The size of a clone is reported for some rows only, either as once, few or many, or as a class for expanded clones.

D gene: TRBD1
clone size: NA
J gene: TRBJ2-1
V gene: TRBV11-2
CDR3 protein: CASSRQGAGIIYNEQFF
CDR3 DNA: TGTGCCAGCAGCCGCCAGGGGGCGGGGATCATCTACAATGAGCAGTTCTTC

D gene: TRBD1
clone size: NA
J gene: TRBJ2-5
V gene: TRBV5-1
CDR3 protein: CASSLGDRGQTGPQETQYF
CDR3 DNA: TGCGCCAGCAGCCTGGGGGACAGGGGCCAAACGGGTCCCCAAGAGACCCAGTACTTC

D gene: NA
clone size: NA
J gene: TRBJ2-6
V gene: TRBV30
CDR3 protein: CAWSMGNSGANGLTF
CDR3 DNA: TGTGCCTGGAGTATGGGGAATTCTGGGGCCAACGGCCTGACTTTC

D gene: NA
clone size: NA
J gene: TRBJ2-2
V gene: TRBV7-9
CDR3 protein: CASSHDTNTGELFF
CDR3 DNA: TGTGCCAGCAGCCACGACACTAACACCGGGGAGCTGTTTTTT

D gene: NA
clone size: NA
J gene: TRBJ1-1
V gene: TRBV5-6
CDR3 protein: CASRTSSAQARTEAFF
CDR3 DNA: TGTGCCAGCAGAACAAGCAGCGCCCAAGCTCGCACTGAAGCTTTCTTT

D gene: NA
clone size: NA
J gene: TRBJ2-7
V gene: TRBV5-1
CDR3 protein: CASSRGHDEQYF
CDR3 DNA: TGCGCCAGCAGTAGAGGGCACGACGAGCAGTACTTC

D gene: TRBD1
clone size: NA
J gene: TRBJ2-7
V gene: TRBV5-4
CDR3 protein: CASSWTGTGIYEQYF
CDR3 DNA: TGTGCCAGCAGCTGGACCGGGACAGGGATCTACGAGCAGTACTTC

D gene: NA
clone size: NA
J gene: TRBJ1-1
V gene: TRBV4-2
CDR3 protein: CASSPLQGEGAEAFF
CDR3 DNA: TGTGCCAGCAGCCCCCTACAGGGCGAGGGTGCTGAAGCTTTCTTT

D gene: TRBD1
clone size: NA
J gene: TRBJ1-2
V gene: TRBV27
CDR3 protein: CASSFGQGYGYTF
CDR3 DNA: TGTGCCAGCAGTTTTGGACAGGGGTATGGCTACACCTTC

D gene: NA
clone size: NA
J gene: TRBJ2-6
V gene: TRBV7-3
CDR3 protein: CASSPLRANVLTF
CDR3 DNA: TGTGCCAGCAGCCCCCTACGGGCCAACGTCCTGACTTTC

D gene: TRBD1
clone size: few
J gene: TRBJ2-4
V gene: TRBV28
CDR3 protein: CASSRQGLGNIQYF
CDR3 DNA: TGTGCCAGCAGCCGACAGGGCTTGGGAAACATTCAGTACTTC

D gene: NA
clone size: NA
J gene: TRBJ2-7
V gene: TRBV28
CDR3 protein: CASSFQGWGSYEQYF
CDR3 DNA: TGTGCCAGCAGTTTTCAGGGATGGGGCTCCTACGAGCAGTACTTC

D gene: NA
clone size: NA
J gene: TRBJ1-2
V gene: TRBV29-1
CDR3 protein: CSATSLGANYGYTF
CDR3 DNA: TGCAGCGCGACCTCCCTGGGGGCGAACTATGGCTACACCTTC

D gene: NA
clone size: few
J gene: TRBJ1-2
V gene: TRBV6-9
CDR3 protein: CASRPGVADYGYTF
CDR3 DNA: TGTGCCAGCAGGCCGGGGGTTGCGGACTATGGCTACACCTTC

D gene: TRBD2
clone size: once
J gene: TRBJ2-7
V gene: TRBV4-1
CDR3 protein: CASSQRAGGYEQYF
CDR3 DNA: TGCGCCAGCAGCCAACGGGCGGGGGGTTACGAGCAGTACTTC

D gene: TRBD1
clone size: NA
J gene: TRBJ2-7
V gene: TRBV4-2
CDR3 protein: CASSQEWGQYYEQYF
CDR3 DNA: TGTGCCAGCAGCCAAGAGTGGGGACAGTACTACGAGCAGTACTTC